These T cell receptor beta chains were read from a single sample in a study of immune cell composition in non-small cell lung cancer. Clones were read by immunoSEQ multiplex PCR, and TCRdb kept only the in-frame ones, dropping some. The repertoire holds around 13,000 clones, with around 75% as singletons. Sequenced: lung tumor tissue. These receptors all stem from a human donor with non-small cell lung cancer. Both conserved end residues are part of each CDR3. Clone size is not always given. Where it is, it says once, few, many or a class for expanded clones.

cdr3_aa j_call v_call clone_size
CASSLGGRSEGVSEAFF TRBJ1-1 TRBV5-4 -
CASSPRGGLEGYTF TRBJ1-2 TRBV5-1 -
CASSVDGGAADTQYF TRBJ2-3 TRBV9 -
CASSLVASGLSDTQYF TRBJ2-3 TRBV5-1 few
CASSLAGGVVTGELFF TRBJ2-2 TRBV5-1 few
CASSLGIGDYGYTF TRBJ1-2 TRBV4-3 -
CSATGGEQFF TRBJ2-1 TRBV20-1 medium-sized
CASSILAGGPEETQYF TRBJ2-5 TRBV18 medium-sized
CASSLAGRGRAEQYF TRBJ2-7 TRBV7-8 -
CASSVGSSGVTDTQYF TRBJ2-3 TRBV9 -
CASSVGVGTGGYTEAFF TRBJ1-1 TRBV9 medium-sized
CASSPLSGGSYEQYF TRBJ2-7 TRBV7-2 -
CPGSARRKDLNTEAFF TRBJ1-1 TRBV22-1 -
CASSRGGANEKLFF TRBJ1-4 TRBV9 -
CASSSQLSGTGARELFF TRBJ2-2 TRBV27 -
CASSQGGELNTEAFF TRBJ1-1 TRBV4-2 -
CATSRPQTSGSSNEQFF TRBJ2-1 TRBV15 few
CASSPLRGGNEQFF TRBJ2-1 TRBV28 -
CASGPAGGTETQYF TRBJ2-5 TRBV7-2 -
CASSLLPGTENSPLHF TRBJ1-6 TRBV5-1 -
CASSTTGLGYGYTF TRBJ1-2 TRBV13 -
CASSELAGTDTQYF TRBJ2-3 TRBV2 -
CASSLEVPEETQYF TRBJ2-5 TRBV5-1 -
CASRIQGYTEAFF TRBJ1-1 TRBV6-6 -
CTSSQDRTGGYGYTF TRBJ1-2 TRBV1 few
CASSPPPGIDEQFF TRBJ2-1 TRBV28 -
CASNTGFQPYTF TRBJ1-2 TRBV19 -
CASSQDRGDTQYF TRBJ2-3 TRBV14 -
CASSLEQALREQYF TRBJ2-7 TRBV28 -
CATLQGATNEKLFF TRBJ1-4 TRBV28 -
CASSPGQGARRYTGELFF TRBJ2-2 TRBV14 -
CASRLTFYNEQFF TRBJ2-1 TRBV2 -
CASRPDSYNEQFF TRBJ2-1 TRBV5-4 -
CASSLGGDLRGYEQYF TRBJ2-7 TRBV5-5 -
CASSDLLGAGYGYTF TRBJ1-2 TRBV7-6 -
CASSLTQDSYGYTF TRBJ1-2 TRBV7-3 -
CASSRRTGENEKLFF TRBJ1-4 TRBV27 -